The entry that follows covers one T cell receptor (beta chain) sequence. Its antigen is as yet unknown. These data originate in a study of identical twins' blood T cells. Notes on the study in general: Top TCRbeta clonotypes were shared more with twin than unrelated donors.

TCRdb re-derived calls from the 5' RACE reads in MiXCR, one entry per CDR3 protein. The sample contains 400,000 or so distinct CDR3 sequences, 28% of which appear only once. Germline V gives CDR1 DFQATT, CDR2 SNEGSKA (reference sequence). This CDR3 has 12 amino acids. Trimming pared 6 bases from V and 6 bases from J, leaving 15 bases between. The clonotype originates from a woman between 18 and 49 years old in good health. J is TRBJ2-7 and V is TRBV20-1; D is uncertain. Sequenced: PBMCs. The CDR3 protein is CSAAPFSSEQYF. The CDR3 nucleotides read TGCAGTGCAGCCCCTTTTTCGAGCGAGCAGTACTTC.